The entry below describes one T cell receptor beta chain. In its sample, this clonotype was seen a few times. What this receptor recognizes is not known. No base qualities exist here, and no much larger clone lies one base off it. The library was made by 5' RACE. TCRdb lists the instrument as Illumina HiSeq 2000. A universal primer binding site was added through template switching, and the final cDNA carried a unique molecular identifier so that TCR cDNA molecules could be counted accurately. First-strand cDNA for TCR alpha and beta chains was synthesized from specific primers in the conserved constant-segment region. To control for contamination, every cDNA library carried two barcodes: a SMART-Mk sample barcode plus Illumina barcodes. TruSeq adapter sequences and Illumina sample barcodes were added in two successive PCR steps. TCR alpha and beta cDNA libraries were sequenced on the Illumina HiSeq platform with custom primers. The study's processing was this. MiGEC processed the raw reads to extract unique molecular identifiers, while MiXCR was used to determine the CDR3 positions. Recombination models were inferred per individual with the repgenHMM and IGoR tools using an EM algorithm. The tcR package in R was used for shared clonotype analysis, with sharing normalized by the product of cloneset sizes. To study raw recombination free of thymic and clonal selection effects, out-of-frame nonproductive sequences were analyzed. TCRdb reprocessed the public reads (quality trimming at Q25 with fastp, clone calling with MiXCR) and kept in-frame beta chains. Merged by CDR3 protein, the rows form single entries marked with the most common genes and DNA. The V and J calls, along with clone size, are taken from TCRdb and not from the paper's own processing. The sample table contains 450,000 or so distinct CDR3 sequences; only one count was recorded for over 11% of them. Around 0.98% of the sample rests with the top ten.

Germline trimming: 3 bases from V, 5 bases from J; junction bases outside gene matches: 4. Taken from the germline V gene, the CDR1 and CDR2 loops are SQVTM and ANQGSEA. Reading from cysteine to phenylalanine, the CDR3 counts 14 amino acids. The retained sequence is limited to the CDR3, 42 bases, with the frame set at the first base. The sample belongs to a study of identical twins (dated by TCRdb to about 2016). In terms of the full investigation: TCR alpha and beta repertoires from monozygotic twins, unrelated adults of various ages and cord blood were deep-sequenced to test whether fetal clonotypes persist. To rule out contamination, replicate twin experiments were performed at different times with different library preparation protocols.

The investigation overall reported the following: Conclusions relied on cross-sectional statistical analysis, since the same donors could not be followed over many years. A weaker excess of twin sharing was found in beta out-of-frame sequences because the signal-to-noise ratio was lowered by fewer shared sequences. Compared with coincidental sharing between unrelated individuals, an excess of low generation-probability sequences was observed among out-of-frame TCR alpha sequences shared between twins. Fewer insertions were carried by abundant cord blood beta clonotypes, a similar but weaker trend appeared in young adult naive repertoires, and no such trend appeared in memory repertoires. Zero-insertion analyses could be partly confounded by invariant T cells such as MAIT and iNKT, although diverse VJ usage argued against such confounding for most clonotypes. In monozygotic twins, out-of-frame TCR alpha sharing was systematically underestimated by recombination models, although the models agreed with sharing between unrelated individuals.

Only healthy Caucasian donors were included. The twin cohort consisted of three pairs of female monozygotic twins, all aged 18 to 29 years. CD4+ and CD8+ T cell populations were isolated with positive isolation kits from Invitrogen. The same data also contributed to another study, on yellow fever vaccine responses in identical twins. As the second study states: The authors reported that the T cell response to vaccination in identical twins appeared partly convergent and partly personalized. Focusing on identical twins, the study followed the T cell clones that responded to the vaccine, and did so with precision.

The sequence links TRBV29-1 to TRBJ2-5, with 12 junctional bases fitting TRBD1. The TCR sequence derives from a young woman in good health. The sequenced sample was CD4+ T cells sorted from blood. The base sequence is TGCAGCGTTGATTGGGACAGGGGGCCCGAGACCCAGTACTTC. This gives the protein CSVDWDRGPETQYF.